What follows describes a single TCR beta chain. Its specificity is not known. These data originate in a study of cytomegalovirus exposure and HLA in healthy donors. Study details: HLA-typed donors contributed approximately 92 million unique TCRs, which were held in an early data release.

Germline V gives CDR1 SGHDT, CDR2 YYEEEE. The J segment lost 1 base and the V segment lost 3 bases, leaving 6 bases of the junction unmatched. The CDR3 covers 15 residues. The primer mix had 60 Vbeta and 13 Jbeta primers. This table comes from immunoSEQ multiplex PCR, and its TCRdb copy is limited to in-frame clones, with some not included. The table has about 140,000 clones, about 9.2% seen once. General study points: Later genetic work tied a missense DCLRE1C variant to beta-chain V and J trimming.

The sample taken for sequencing was PBMCs. The V gene is TRBV5-6, the J gene TRBJ2-7, with TRBD1 identical over 8 bases. The receptor was derived from a woman in her thirties or forties in good health and CMV-seropositive. The CDR3, as DNA: TGTGCCAGCAGCTCTAGGACAGGGAGATCCTACGAGCAGTACTTC. It codes for CASSSRTGRSYEQYF.